Following are 28 T cell receptor beta chains from one sample sequenced in a study of response to subunit inactivated influenza vaccine. TCRdb independently ran MiXCR on the RT-PCR reads; one entry per CDR3 protein. The table has roughly 500,000 distinct CDR3 sequences, around 25% seen once. The sample was also linked to a second study, of T cells expressing NK-cell markers. That source adds: The authors made TCR beta cDNA libraries by 5'RACE template switching. This switching added a universal primer site and UMIs.

Sequencing used CD4+ T cells sorted from PBMCs, obtained about 13 days after vaccination. These receptors came from a man aged 50 or older who received an inactivated influenza vaccine.

This clonotype came up a few times. This rearrangement joins TRBV7-3 to TRBJ2-7, with 8 positions matching TRBD1. Germline V gene data show CDR1 as SGHTA and CDR2 as FQGTGA. J was trimmed by 6 bases and V by 5 bases; bases with no gene match: 12. The CDR3 is 15 residues long. The CDR3 sequence: CASSIGQGVKAEQYF. As DNA, the CDR3 is TGTGCCAGCAGCATCGGACAGGGCGTCAAAGCCGAGCAGTACTTC.

The chain couples TRBV20-1 to TRBJ2-1; TRBD2 agrees at 8 bases. Germline V lookup: CDR1 DFQATT, CDR2 SNEGSKA (reference sequence). This CDR3 region has 15 residues. V lost 4 bases and J lost 0; bases outside the gene matches: 5. The CDR3 DNA sequence: TGCAGTGCTACCCTCGGGGGGGGCTCCTACAATGAGCAGTTCTTC. Amino acids: CSATLGGGSYNEQFF.

This clonotype was detected a few times. J is TRBJ2-1 and V is TRBV5-1; 14 nucleotides match TRBD2. Trimming took 4 bases from V and 6 from J; bases not matched to a gene: 3. The CDR3 has 15 residues. Germline CDR1 reads SGHRS; CDR2 reads YFSETQ. As DNA, the CDR3 is TGCGCCAGCAGCGAGGGACTAGCGGGAGTCAATGAGCAGTTCTTC. Translated: CASSEGLAGVNEQFF. The entire variable domain, with the rest obtained from reference TRBV5-1 and TRBJ2-1, is as follows: KAGVTQTPRYLIKTRGQQVTLSCSPISGHRSVSWYQQTPGQGLQFLFEYFSETQRNKGNFPGRFSGRQFSNSRSEMNVSTLELGDSALYLCASSEGLAGVNEQFFGPGTRLTVL.

This clonotype was seen a handful of times. J is TRBJ2-7 and V is TRBV20-1; 8 bases agree with TRBD2. This CDR3 is 13 amino acids long. The J segment lost 6 bases and the V segment lost 1 base, leaving 5 bases of the junction unmatched. The germline V gene has CDR1 DFQATT and CDR2 SNEGSKA (reference sequence). This chain's CDR3 is CSARASGTSEQYF. The CDR3 nucleotides are TGCAGTGCTAGAGCCTCCGGGACTAGCGAGCAGTACTTC.

This clonotype was seen a handful of times. This chain connects TRBV6-1 to TRBJ2-7; D is perhaps TRBD2 (5 bases). The V gene lost 1 base and the J gene lost 7 bases, with 14 bases spanning the gap. CDR1 is MNHNS and CDR2 is SASEGT in the germline V gene. The CDR3 is 14 residues long. The CDR3 sequence: CASSEVGAVGEQYF. The CDR3 nucleotides are TGTGCCAGCAGTGAAGTCGGAGCGGTGGGGGAGCAGTACTTC.

The rearrangement links TRBV15 to TRBJ2-3, with D unclear. Germline CDR1 is LNHNV and CDR2 is YYDKDF (reference sequence). Trimming removed 2 bases from V and 4 bases from J, with 7 bases in between. This CDR3 spans 13 amino acids. In DNA, the CDR3 is TGTGCCACCAGCAGAATGACCGCAGATACGCAGTATTTT. It yields the protein CATSRMTADTQYF. Supplemented by reference TRBV15 and TRBJ2-3, the full variable domain reads DAMVIQNPRYQVTQFGKPVTLSCSQTLNHNVMYWYQQKSSQAPKLLFHYYDKDFNNEADTPDNFQSRRPNTSFCFLDIRSPGLGDTAMYLCATSRMTADTQYFGPGTRLTVL.

This clonotype was counted a few times. The rearrangement uses TRBV20-1 and TRBJ1-2; D call uncertain. Between the trimmed V and J ends, which lost 3 bases and 2 bases, there was a span of 10 bases. The CDR3 is 13 amino acids. Germline CDR1 is DFQATT and CDR2 is SNEGSKA (reference sequence). The CDR3 here is CSASEAGNYGYTF. The CDR3 nucleotides read TGCAGTGCTAGTGAGGCCGGGAACTATGGCTACACCTTC.

This clonotype appeared a few times. V usage is TRBV11-2 and J usage is TRBJ1-1; D not resolved. V was pared by 4 bases and J by 1 base, with 10 bases between. The CDR3 totals 14 residues. Germline V lookup: CDR1 SGHAT, CDR2 FQNNGV. Here the CDR3 DNA reads TGTGCCAGCAGCTCCCTCCGCAAGAACACTGAAGCTTTCTTT. Translated, it gives CASSSLRKNTEAFF.

This chain joins TRBV15 and TRBJ2-1; D is uncertain. Trimming cost V 9 bases and J 9 bases, with 12 bases left between them. Per the germline V gene, CDR1 is LNHNV and CDR2 is YYDKDF (reference sequence). This CDR3 comprises 11 residues. The CDR3 loop reads CATMADFEQFF. In nucleotides, the CDR3 is TGTGCCACGATGGCGGATTTTGAGCAGTTCTTC.

V usage is TRBV27 and J usage is TRBJ2-7; D possibly corresponds to TRBD2 (5 bases). Germline V CDR1 and CDR2: MNHEY, SMNVEV (reference sequence). The CDR3 has 16 residues. The V end was cut by 6 bases, the J end by 2 bases, with 20 bases between. DNA of the CDR3: TGTGCCAGCAGCTCACTCTGGGCGGGTGCCCCCTACGAGCAGTACTTC. It encodes CASSSLWAGAPYEQYF.

The J gene is TRBJ1-1, the V gene TRBV6-5; no clear D gene. The CDR3 covers 14 residues. V lost 4 bases, J lost 4 bases, and 13 bases lay in between. Germline lookup yields CDR1 MNHEY and CDR2 SVGAGI. CDR3 region: CASSWSEGGTEAFF. The CDR3 DNA reads TGTGCCAGCAGTTGGTCCGAGGGAGGCACTGAAGCTTTCTTT.

This clonotype was recorded many times. The chain combines TRBV20-1 with TRBJ1-5; 7 bases line up with TRBD1. Germline values: CDR1 DFQATT, CDR2 SNEGSKA (reference sequence). After removal of 2 bases from V and 5 bases from J, the junction contained 3 bases not matched to a gene. The CDR3 totals 13 residues. DNA for the CDR3: TGCAGTGCTAGAAAAGGGACAGATCAGCCCCAGCATTTT. Its translation: CSARKGTDQPQHF.

V usage is TRBV9 and J usage is TRBJ2-1; 10 bases agree with TRBD2. V lost 1 base to trimming and J lost 0 bases; unmatched junction nucleotides: 7. Germline-derived CDR1 and CDR2 are SGDLS and YYNGEE. The CDR3 totals 18 residues. The CDR3 region has the DNA TGTGCCAGCAGCGTATTTAGCGGGGGGCGAAGCTCCTACAATGAGCAGTTCTTC. It encodes CASSVFSGGRSSYNEQFF.

The V gene is TRBV20-1, the J gene TRBJ2-5; 14 positions agree with TRBD2. The CDR3 runs to 16 residues. The trim removed 0 bases at V and 5 bases at J, leaving 5 bases unmatched. Germline CDR1 reads DFQATT; CDR2 reads SNEGSKA (reference sequence). This CDR3 is CSARDRTSGGSETQYF. The CDR3 nucleotides read TGCAGTGCTAGAGATCGGACTAGCGGGGGGAGCGAGACCCAGTACTTC.

This clonotype has just a few counts. The J gene is TRBJ1-2, the V gene TRBV18, with 7 bases aligning to TRBD1. CDR3 size: 14 residues. V was clipped by 0 bases and J by 8 bases; unmatched bases: 6. The germline V gene encodes CDR1 KGHSH and CDR2 LQKENI. The DNA for the CDR3 is TGTGCCAGCTCACCACCGGGACAGATGAAGGGCTACACCTTC. Residues: CASSPPGQMKGYTF.

V usage is TRBV21-1 and J usage is TRBJ1-5. TRBV21-1 is flagged as a pseudogene. The CDR3 is 19 amino acids. CDR3 bases: TGTGCCAGCAGCAAGCATTGTGCGGGGGGATCTTGGTGCAATCAGCCCCAGCATTTT. It specifies CASSKHCAGGSWCNQPQHF.

This clonotype appeared many times. The rearrangement joins TRBV12-3 or TRBV12-4 to TRBJ1-5, with 10 positions matching TRBD1. The CDR3 runs to 16 residues. V shed 2 bases, J shed 6 bases, and the junction held 7 bases outside the gene matches. This CDR3 reads CASSLMLGQGSQPQHF. DNA for the CDR3: TGTGCCAGCAGTTTAATGTTGGGACAGGGGTCTCAGCCCCAGCATTTT.

Only a few counts were recorded for this clonotype. The genes are TRBV5-6 and TRBJ2-1; TRBD2 matches at 11 bases. CDR1 and CDR2 (germline): SGHDT, YYEEEE. This CDR3 has 16 residues. Trimming at V came to 2 bases and at J to 4 bases, leaving 5 bases not matched to a gene. The CDR3: CASSFSGTSGYNEQFF. CDR3 bases: TGTGCCAGCAGCTTCTCAGGGACTAGCGGTTACAATGAGCAGTTCTTC.

A few counts support this clonotype. The chain recombines TRBV4-2 with TRBJ2-6, with a weak D call TRBD1 (6 bases). The V gene lost 0 bases and the J gene lost 3 bases, with 6 bases spanning the gap. CDR3 size: 15 residues. The germline V gene has CDR1 LGHNA and CDR2 YNFKEQ. CDR3 residues: CASSQDRGGANVLTF. The CDR3 DNA follows: TGTGCCAGCAGCCAAGACAGGGGTGGGGCCAACGTCCTGACTTTC.

This clonotype was seen only a few times. The J gene is TRBJ2-2, the V gene TRBV14; D is unclear. Germline-derived CDR1 and CDR2 are SGHDN and FVKESK. The CDR3 extends over 14 amino acids. Trimming took 3 bases from V and 3 from J, leaving 8 bases between them. The DNA for the CDR3 is TGTGCCAGCAGCCATAACACGGACACCGGGGAGCTGTTTTTT. This translates into CASSHNTDTGELFF.

The V and J genes are TRBV3-1 and TRBJ2-1; 10 bases agree with TRBD2. The V segment lost 5 bases and the J segment 5 bases; nucleotides outside the gene matches: 9. The CDR3 runs to 16 residues. Germline CDR1 is LGHDT and CDR2 is YNNKEL (reference sequence). Here the CDR3 DNA reads TGTGCCAGCAGCAACCGGGGACTAGCGCGCAACAATGAGCAGTTCTTC. Translated: CASSNRGLARNNEQFF.

V gene TRBV12-3 or TRBV12-4 combines with J gene TRBJ2-7; no firm D call. V shed 3 bases and J shed 0 bases, with 18 bases lying between them. The CDR3 is 17 residues long. The CDR3 reads CASSFPDDHRNSYEQYF. CDR3 nucleotides: TGTGCCAGCAGTTTCCCAGACGACCACCGAAACTCCTACGAGCAGTACTTC.

The chain combines TRBV4-2 with TRBJ2-3; 8 nucleotides line up with TRBD2. CDR3 length equals 16 residues. Germline V CDR1 and CDR2: LGHNA, YNFKEQ. J lost 10 bases, V lost 0 bases, and 12 bases had no gene match. The CDR3 DNA follows: TGTGCCAGCAGCCAAGACCGGCGGGGGGCCCTTTTGGCGCAGTATTTT. This sequence encodes CASSQDRRGALLAQYF.

CDR3 nucleotides: TGTGCCAGCAGCAGGGAGGGGGGCCCTCAGCCCCAGCATTTT. Encoded protein: CASSREGGPQPQHF. The rearrangement links TRBV5-5 to TRBJ1-5, with D possibly being TRBD1 (6 bases). CDR1 SGHKS and CDR2 YYEKEE come from the germline V gene (reference sequence). V lost 4 bases to trimming and J lost 6 bases, with 14 bases between them. The CDR3 covers 14 residues.

This clonotype was seen many times. The chain employs TRBV12-3 or TRBV12-4 and TRBJ1-2; no clear D gene. This CDR3 is 13 amino acids long. The V end was cut by 6 bases, the J end by 2 bases, with 10 bases between. CDR3 coding DNA: TGTGCCAGCAGCTTGACGGAAAACTATGGCTACACCTTC. Its translation: CASSLTENYGYTF.

This clonotype showed up just a few times. The genes are TRBV6-2 or TRBV6-3 and TRBJ2-6; TRBD1 might be the D (6 bases). Trimming left V 0 bases short and J 0 bases short, with 15 bases between. The CDR3 is 19 residues long. Looked up from germline, CDR1 is MNHEY and CDR2 is SVGEGT. Here the CDR3 reads CASSYSGLRGYSGANVLTF. In DNA, the CDR3 is TGTGCCAGCAGTTACTCCGGGTTGAGGGGGTACTCTGGGGCCAACGTCCTGACTTTC.

This clonotype has just a few counts. This CDR3 is CASSFATDVRGYTF. The CDR3 DNA reads as TGTGCCAGCAGTTTCGCGACCGACGTACGTGGCTACACCTTC. V is TRBV12-3 or TRBV12-4 and J is TRBJ1-2; unclear D gene. The germline V and J ends were trimmed by 3 bases and 7 bases, with 15 bases remaining between them. The CDR3 runs 14 residues.

This clonotype was counted only a few times. J is TRBJ1-2 and V is TRBV5-1; 10 nucleotides agree with TRBD1. CDR3 length equals 13 residues. J was trimmed by 8 bases and V by 4 bases; bases with no gene match: 5. Germline values: CDR1 SGHRS, CDR2 YFSETQ. CDR3 nucleotide sequence: TGCGCCAGCAGCGGAGGGACAGGGGAAGGCTACACCTTC. Protein sequence: CASSGGTGEGYTF.